One T cell receptor beta chain is described in this entry. The antigen is not known. The CDR3 is 15 amino acids. V lost 0 bases and J lost 4, with 12 bases in between. This entry is derived from a study of cytomegalovirus exposure and HLA in healthy donors. Study in general: The 120 validation repertoires, a later analysis reported, used the same platform as the 600 to 850 repertoires from the first cohort. Notes on the study in general: The study found most TCR sequences rare, yet found some public TCRs in many donors. Cytomegalovirus status was reportedly diagnosed by the classifier with high sensitivity and specificity. The study put 160 or so TCR beta chains on its list as cytomegalovirus-associated.

The repertoire was sequenced with immunoSEQ multiplex PCR; TCRdb's copy has only in-frame clones and lacks some. The sample includes around 120,000 clones, 85% to 90% seen only once; the top ten take about 6%. Material: PBMCs. The TCR sequence derives from a woman aged 18-35 years in good health and CMV-seropositive. V gene TRBV23-1 combines with J gene TRBJ1-2; the D gene is possibly TRBD1 (5 bases). Being an ORF, TRBV23-1 has a function that is uncertain. CDR3 nucleotide sequence: TGCGCCAGCAGTCAATCCGAGGTCGACAGCTATGGCTACACCTTC. It yields the protein CASSQSEVDSYGYTF.